Sequencing of this T cell receptor beta chain was carried out in a study of cytomegalovirus exposure and HLA in healthy donors. PCR involved 60 Vbeta and 13 Jbeta primers. Some clones are missing from TCRdb's copy, which holds only in-frame ones; the method was immunoSEQ multiplex PCR. Among approximately 120,000 clones, 65% to 75% were seen once, and the ten largest hold about 4.4%. The length of the CDR3 is 13 residues. Germline-derived CDR1 and CDR2 are SEHNR and FQNEAQ (reference sequence). Trimming took off 5 bases at V and 5 bases at J, with 12 bases between the two ends. As for this clone: Its antigen is not known.

Overall study findings and caveats: By HLA locus, TCR association rates varied in a later analysis, with DRB1 showing the most and HLA-C the fewest. An analysis that came later showed most CMV-associated TCR beta chains appearing HLA-restricted.

Likely unrecorded immune exposures existed in these nominally healthy donors. This TCR came from a woman aged 45-65 years in good health and CMV-seropositive. This chain joins TRBV7-9 and TRBJ1-2; unclear D gene. Sample: PBMCs. The CDR3 reads CASSLDKIYGYTF. DNA of the CDR3: TGTGCCAGCAGCCTCGACAAGATATATGGCTACACCTTC. Variable domain in full (rest from reference TRBV7-9 and TRBJ1-2): DTGVSQNPRHKITKRGQNVTFRCDPISEHNRLYWYRQTLGQGPEFLTYFQNEAQLEKSRLLSDRFSAERPKGSFSTLEIQRTEQGDSAMYLCASSLDKIYGYTFGSGTRLTVV.